A single sample gave rise to the 9 T cell receptor beta chains below, sequenced in a study of blood T cell repertoires in COVID-19. This table comes from immunoSEQ multiplex PCR, and its TCRdb copy is limited to in-frame clones, with some not included. Here the sample spans 88,000 or so clones, 70% to 90% being singletons. The sample was peripheral blood. Receptor source: a human donor in a cohort sampled during active COVID-19.

In this sample, this clone turned up once. V usage is TRBV5-1 and J usage is TRBJ2-3, with 7 positions matching TRBD1. Germline loops: CDR1 SGHRS, CDR2 YFSETQ. With 4 bases clipped from V and 0 bases from J, the junction kept 8 bases outside the gene matches. There are 16 residues in the CDR3. The CDR3 sequence is CASSEITGASTDTQYF. CDR3 nucleotide sequence: TGCGCCAGCAGCGAGATTACAGGGGCTAGCACAGATACGCAGTATTTT. The whole variable domain, filled in from reference TRBV5-1 and TRBJ2-3, reads KAGVTQTPRYLIKTRGQQVTLSCSPISGHRSVSWYQQTPGQGLQFLFEYFSETQRNKGNFPGRFSGRQFSNSRSEMNVSTLELGDSALYLCASSEITGASTDTQYFGPGTRLTVL.

The V gene is TRBV29-1, the J gene TRBJ2-7, with D perhaps TRBD1 (5 bases). Germline V gives CDR1 SQVTM, CDR2 ANQGSEA. Between the trimmed V and J ends, which lost 5 bases and 6 bases, there was a span of 17 bases. CDR3 length equals 13 residues. CDR3 sequence: CSVSQVIGAEQYF. The CDR3 nucleotides read TGCAGCGTTTCACAGGTCATAGGGGCCGAGCAGTACTTC.

V usage is TRBV7-3 and J usage is TRBJ2-1; 11 nucleotides line up with TRBD2. The V and J ends lost 4 bases and 8 bases, in that order; junction bases with no gene match: 7. The CDR3 covers 15 residues. Germline loops: CDR1 SGHTA, CDR2 FQGTGA. The CDR3 reads CASSYSGGAADEQFF. Here the CDR3 DNA reads TGTGCCAGCAGCTATAGCGGGGGGGCCGCGGATGAGCAGTTCTTC.

The chain carries TRBV4-3 and TRBJ1-1; D not certain. The germline gives CDR1 LGHNA, CDR2 YSLEER. CDR3 length: 13 residues. Trimming left V 0 bases short and J 0 bases short, with 2 bases between. DNA of the CDR3: TGCGCCAGCAGCCAAGATATGAACACTGAAGCTTTCTTT. Translated, it gives CASSQDMNTEAFF.

The chain links TRBV19 to TRBJ2-6; D might be TRBD1 (5 bases). CDR3 length: 15 residues. Germline values: CDR1 LNHDA, CDR2 SQIVND (reference sequence). The V gene lost 3 bases and the J gene lost 1 base, with 7 bases spanning the gap. The CDR3 DNA follows: TGTGCCAGTAGTATTCGACAGTCTGGGGCCAACGTCCTGACTTTC. Residues: CASSIRQSGANVLTF.

The CDR3 DNA reads as TGCGCCAGCAGCGGGCAGGCAAACGCAGATACGCAGTATTTT. This gives the protein CASSGQANADTQYF. The chain has TRBV5-1 and TRBJ2-3; D gene unclear. Trimming took off 4 bases at V and 4 bases at J, with 13 bases between the two ends. CDR1 and CDR2 from the germline V gene are SGHRS and YFSETQ. This CDR3 comprises 14 residues.

The table lists this clone with a count of one. The gene calls are TRBV19 and TRBJ1-2, with 7 nucleotides matching TRBD1. With V trimmed by 0 bases and J by 0 bases, 7 bases remained unmatched. Per germline, CDR1 LNHDA and CDR2 SQIVND (reference sequence). This CDR3 is 17 amino acids long. The CDR3 nucleotides read TGTGCCAGTAGTATAGACTTACTGGGACAGTCTAACTATGGCTACACCTTC. Amino acids: CASSIDLLGQSNYGYTF.

CDR3: CASRSGDFSNYGYTF. As DNA, the CDR3 is TGTGCCAGTAGATCGGGGGACTTCTCTAACTATGGCTACACCTTC. The rearrangement joins TRBV19 to TRBJ1-2; maybe TRBD1 (5 bases). This CDR3 is 15 amino acids long. Trimming shortened V by 6 bases and J by 0 bases, and 14 bases separated the two germline ends. Germline V gives CDR1 LNHDA, CDR2 SQIVND (reference sequence).

This clone was counted many times. The chain links TRBV30 to TRBJ1-6; tentative D call: TRBD1 (5 bases). The V and J ends lost 8 bases and 11 bases respectively, with 19 bases between them. This CDR3 contains 13 residues. Germline lookup yields CDR1 GTSNPN and CDR2 SVGIG (reference sequence). The CDR3 region has the DNA TGTGCCACCACGACAGTTACCTTGGCACCCCTCCACTTT. This sequence encodes CATTTVTLAPLHF.